This T cell receptor (beta chain) originates from a study of tumor-infiltrating lymphocytes in localized non-small cell lung cancer. V dropped 5 bases and J dropped 8; count of bases not matched to a gene: 7. Germline V lookup: CDR1 SNHLY, CDR2 FYNNEI. The CDR3 spans 13 residues. Repertoires were generated with immunoSEQ multiplex PCR, while TCRdb's copy carries only in-frame clones and drops some. The sample yields about 24,000 clones, about three fifths seen once. This rearrangement joins TRBV2 to TRBJ1-2; 8 bases map to TRBD1. Sequenced: lung tumor tissue. This TCR came from a human donor with non-small cell lung cancer. For the CDR3, the DNA is TGTGCCAGCAGTCCGGGACAGGCGGGGGGCTACACCTTC. Translated: CASSPGQAGGYTF.